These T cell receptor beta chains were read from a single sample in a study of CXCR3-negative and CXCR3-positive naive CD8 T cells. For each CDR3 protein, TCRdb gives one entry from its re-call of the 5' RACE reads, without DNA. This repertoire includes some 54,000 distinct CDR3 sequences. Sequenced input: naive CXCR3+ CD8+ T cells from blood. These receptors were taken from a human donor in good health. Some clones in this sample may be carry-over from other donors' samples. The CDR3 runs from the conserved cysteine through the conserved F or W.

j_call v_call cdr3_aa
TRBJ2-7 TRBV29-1 CSVESGFEQYF
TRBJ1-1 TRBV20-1 CSASDTDRLNTEAFF
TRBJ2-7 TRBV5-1 CASSLYVSYEQYF
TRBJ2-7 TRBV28 CASRATGASYEQYF
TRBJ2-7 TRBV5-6 CASSWDRSEQYF
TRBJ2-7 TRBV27 CASGTDILEQYF
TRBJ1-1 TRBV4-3 CASSQDRGLDTEAFF
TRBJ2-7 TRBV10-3 CAIAASQRGFSYEQYF
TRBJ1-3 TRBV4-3 CASSQRLSGNTIYF
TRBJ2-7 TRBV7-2 CASSLTPLGAYEQYF
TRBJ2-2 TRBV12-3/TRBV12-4 CASSYLGQGSPGELFF
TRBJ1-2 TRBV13 CASSRGPSSNGYTF
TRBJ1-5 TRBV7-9 CASSPRNGGNQPQHF
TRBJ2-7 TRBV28 CASSLVLDPYEQYF
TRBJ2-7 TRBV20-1 CSATSGQGYEQYF
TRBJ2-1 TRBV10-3 CAISDISGRVSEQFF
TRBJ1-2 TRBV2 CASWDPDVFTNYGYTF
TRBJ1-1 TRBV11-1 CASSYDREAAEAFF
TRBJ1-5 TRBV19 CASSPPDSNQPQHF
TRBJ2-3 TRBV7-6 CASSLAAAGATRDTQYF
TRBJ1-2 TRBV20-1 CSASGVSYGYTF
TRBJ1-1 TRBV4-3 CASSHQGGNTEAFF
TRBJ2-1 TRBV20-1 CRAFGDSYNEQFF
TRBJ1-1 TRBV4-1 CASSQLNGDANTEAFF
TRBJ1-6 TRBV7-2 CASSPREAAYNSPLHF
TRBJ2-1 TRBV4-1 CASSQDYANEQFF
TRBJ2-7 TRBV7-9 CASSQNSGTPKSYEQYF
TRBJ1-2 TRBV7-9 CASSLAQGGYTF
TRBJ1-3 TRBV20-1 CSAPVGFSGNTIYF
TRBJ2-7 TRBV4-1 CASSEAGQGIPDEQYF
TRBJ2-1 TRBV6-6 CASSSGLAGANEQFF
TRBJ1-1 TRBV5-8 CASSARGLEAFF
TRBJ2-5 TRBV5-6 CASSPSGAQETQYF
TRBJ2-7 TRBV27 CASSLMDSNPFPSYEQYF
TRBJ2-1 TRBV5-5 CASSLVGTNEQFF
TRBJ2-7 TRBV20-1 CSAVGGTSGGPSYEQYF
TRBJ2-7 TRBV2 CASRAGTGSSYEQYF
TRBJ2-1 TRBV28 CASSLAGVGEQFF
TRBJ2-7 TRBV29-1 CSVVGWDRLTYEQYF
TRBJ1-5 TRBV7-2 CASSLGQGLDQPQHF
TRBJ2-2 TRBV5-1 CASSLIQGNVELFF
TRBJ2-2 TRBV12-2 CATRPPHEAGASTGELFF
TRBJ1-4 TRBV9 CASSVEGATNEKLFF
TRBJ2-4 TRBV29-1 CSVQEVGDIQYF
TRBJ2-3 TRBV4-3 CASSQGLAGGTDTQYF
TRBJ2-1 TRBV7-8 CASSNTSGGSGNEQFF
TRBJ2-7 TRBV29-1 CSVEVPGRDPEQYF
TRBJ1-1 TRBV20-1 CSASGDLNTEAFF
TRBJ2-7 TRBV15 CATSRDGLGQGFSYEQYF
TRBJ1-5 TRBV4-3 CASSQALDTRSKQPQHF
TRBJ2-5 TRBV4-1 CASSALGSGQETQYF
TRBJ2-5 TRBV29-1 CSVEEGTSGGQETQYF
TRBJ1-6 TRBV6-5 CTSSPSRQGSRSPLHF
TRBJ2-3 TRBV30 CAWSGRAGALADTQYF
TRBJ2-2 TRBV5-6 CASSFGTGMTGELFF